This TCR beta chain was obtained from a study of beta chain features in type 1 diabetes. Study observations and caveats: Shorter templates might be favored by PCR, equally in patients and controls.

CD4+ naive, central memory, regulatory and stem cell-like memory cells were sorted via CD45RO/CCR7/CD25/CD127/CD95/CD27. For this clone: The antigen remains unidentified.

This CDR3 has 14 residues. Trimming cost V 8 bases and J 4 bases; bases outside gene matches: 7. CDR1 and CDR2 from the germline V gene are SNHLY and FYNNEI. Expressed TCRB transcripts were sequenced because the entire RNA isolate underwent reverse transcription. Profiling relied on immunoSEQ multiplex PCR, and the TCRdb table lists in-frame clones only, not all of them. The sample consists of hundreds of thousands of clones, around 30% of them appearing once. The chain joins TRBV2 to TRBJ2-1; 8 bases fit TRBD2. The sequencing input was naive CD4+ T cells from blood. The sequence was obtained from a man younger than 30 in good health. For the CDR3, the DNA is TGTGCCAGCGGACGGACTAGCCGATACAATGAGCAGTTCTTC. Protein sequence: CASGRTSRYNEQFF.